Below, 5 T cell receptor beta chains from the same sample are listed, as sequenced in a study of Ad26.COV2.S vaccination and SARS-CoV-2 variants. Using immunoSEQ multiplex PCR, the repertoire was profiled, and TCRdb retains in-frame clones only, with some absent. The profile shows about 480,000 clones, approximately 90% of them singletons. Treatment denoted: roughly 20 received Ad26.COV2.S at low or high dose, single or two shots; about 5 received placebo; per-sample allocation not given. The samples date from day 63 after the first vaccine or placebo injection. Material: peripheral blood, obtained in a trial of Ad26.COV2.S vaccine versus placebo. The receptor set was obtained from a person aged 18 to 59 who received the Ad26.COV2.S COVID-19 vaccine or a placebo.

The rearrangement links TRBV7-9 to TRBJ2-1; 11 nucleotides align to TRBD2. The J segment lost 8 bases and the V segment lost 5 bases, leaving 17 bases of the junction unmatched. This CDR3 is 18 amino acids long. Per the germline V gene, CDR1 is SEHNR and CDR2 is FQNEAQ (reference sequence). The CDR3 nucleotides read TGTGCCAGCAGCCTACGCTGGTCTGCACTAGCGGGAGAAGATGAGCAGTTCTTC. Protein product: CASSLRWSALAGEDEQFF.

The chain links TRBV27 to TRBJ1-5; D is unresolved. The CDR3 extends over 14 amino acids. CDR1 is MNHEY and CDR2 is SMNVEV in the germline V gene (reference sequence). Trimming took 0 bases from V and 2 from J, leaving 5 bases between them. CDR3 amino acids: CASSLSGGNQPQHF. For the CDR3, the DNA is TGTGCCAGCAGTTTATCGGGTGGCAATCAGCCCCAGCATTTT.

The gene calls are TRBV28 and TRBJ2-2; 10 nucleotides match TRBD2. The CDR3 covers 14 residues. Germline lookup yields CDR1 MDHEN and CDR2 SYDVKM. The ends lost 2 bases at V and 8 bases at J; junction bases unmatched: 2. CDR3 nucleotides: TGTGCCAGCAGTTTACTAGCGGGAGCTGGGGAGCTGTTTTTT. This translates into CASSLLAGAGELFF.

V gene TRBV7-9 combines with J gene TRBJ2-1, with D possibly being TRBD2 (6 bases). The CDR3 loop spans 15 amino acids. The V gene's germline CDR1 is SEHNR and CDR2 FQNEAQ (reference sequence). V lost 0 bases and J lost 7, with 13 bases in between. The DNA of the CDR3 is TGTGCCAGCAGCTTAGCGGGAGGCCTGGGGAATGAGCAGTTCTTC. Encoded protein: CASSLAGGLGNEQFF.

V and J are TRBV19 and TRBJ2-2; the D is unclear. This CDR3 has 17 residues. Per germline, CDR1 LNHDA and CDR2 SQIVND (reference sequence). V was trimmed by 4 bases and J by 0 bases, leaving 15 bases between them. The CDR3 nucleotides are TGTGCCAGTAGTAGTTTACTCGGGTCGCCGAACACCGGGGAGCTGTTTTTT. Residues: CASSSLLGSPNTGELFF.